These 27 T cell receptor beta chains were sequenced from one sample in a study of relationships among human T cell subsets. Regulatory T cells were selected from positively selected CD4+ cells using anti-CD25 beads. Semiquantitative ARM-PCR amplified T cell receptor alpha and beta CDR3 regions from mRNA. ARM-PCR used tagged nested gene-specific primers, then communal superprimers for exponential amplification. TCRdb re-derived calls from the multiplex PCR reads in MiXCR, one entry per CDR3 protein. This sample has fewer than 15,000 distinct CDR3 sequences; approximately 60% occur once, and the top ten carry approximately 2%. The specimen was Tregs sorted from blood. Every receptor here comes from a man aged 35 to 55 in good health.

The chain combines TRBV11-2 with TRBJ2-3; 8 nucleotides agree with TRBD1. This CDR3 contains 13 residues. Per the germline V gene, CDR1 is SGHAT and CDR2 is FQNNGV. V was pared by 5 bases and J by 6 bases, with 4 bases of the junction left unmatched. CDR3 region: CASSTDRVDTQYF. CDR3 nucleotides: TGTGCCAGCAGCACGGACAGGGTGGATACGCAGTATTTT.

The chain combines TRBV7-2 with TRBJ2-1; D might be TRBD1 (5 bases). Per germline, CDR1 SGHTA and CDR2 FQGNSA. The CDR3 runs to 12 residues. The V gene lost 0 bases and the J gene lost 10 bases, with 7 bases spanning the gap. The CDR3 reads CASSLAQGEQFF. Written as DNA, the CDR3 is TGTGCCAGCAGCTTAGCGCAGGGAGAGCAGTTCTTC.

The chain employs TRBV7-9 and TRBJ1-2; no definite D call. The CDR3 extends over 14 amino acids. V lost 4 bases and J lost 0, with 9 bases in between. The germline V gene has CDR1 SEHNR and CDR2 FQNEAQ (reference sequence). The CDR3 protein is CASSSRASNYGYTF. The CDR3 nucleotides read TGTGCCAGCAGCTCTCGGGCATCTAACTATGGCTACACCTTC.

The genes are TRBV28 and TRBJ2-5; 12 bases map to TRBD2. Germline V gene data show CDR1 as MDHEN and CDR2 as SYDVKM. The CDR3 is 17 residues long. Trimming cost V 3 bases and J 9 bases; bases outside gene matches: 14. CDR3 DNA: TGTGCCAGCAGTTTTCGGACTAGCGGGAAGGGCGGGGAGGCCCAGTACTTC. This translates into CASSFRTSGKGGEAQYF.

The chain links TRBV12-3 or TRBV12-4 to TRBJ2-1, with TRBD1 identical over 7 bases. V gave up 4 bases and J gave up 4 bases; unmatched junction bases: 10. This CDR3 has 16 residues. CDR3 DNA: TGTGCCAGCAGTTCCCTCGACAGGGTAGGATACAATGAGCAGTTCTTC. Its translation is CASSSLDRVGYNEQFF.

This rearrangement joins TRBV6-5 to TRBJ2-3, with 12 bases identical to TRBD2. The V and J ends lost 2 bases and 4 bases, in that order; junction bases with no gene match: 4. Per germline, CDR1 MNHEY and CDR2 SVGAGI. The CDR3 runs 16 residues. CDR3 protein: CASSYLAGGRADTQYF. CDR3 DNA sequence: TGTGCCAGCAGTTACCTAGCGGGAGGGAGGGCAGATACGCAGTATTTT.

Relative to its sample, this clonotype is large. The CDR3 coding sequence is TGTGCCAGCAGTCAAAAGCGGGAATGGATGTACGAGCAGTACTTC. It specifies CASSQKREWMYEQYF. The chain combines TRBV13 with TRBJ2-7, with 7 bases that match TRBD2. CDR1 is PRHDT and CDR2 is FYEKMQ in the germline V gene (reference sequence). This CDR3 spans 15 amino acids. V shed 6 bases, J shed 4 bases, and the junction held 12 bases outside the gene matches.

The genes are TRBV6-6 and TRBJ2-3; D is uncertain. V lost 6 bases to trimming and J lost 2 bases, with 3 bases between them. Germline V gene lookup returns CDR1 MNHNY and CDR2 SVGAGI (reference sequence). The CDR3 covers 11 residues. The CDR3 loop is CASRTTDTQYF. In nucleotides, the CDR3 is TGTGCCAGCAGAACCACAGATACGCAGTATTTT.

This clonotype was picked up one time. V and J are TRBV27 and TRBJ1-5; TRBD1 is a possible D gene (6 bases). CDR3 length: 16 residues. Deletions cut 0 bases from V and 1 base from J, with 10 bases between. CDR1 MNHEY and CDR2 SMNVEV come from the germline V gene (reference sequence). In nucleotides, the CDR3 is TGTGCCAGCAGTTTATCGAACAGGGCGAGCAATCAGCCCCAGCATTTT. Translated, it gives CASSLSNRASNQPQHF.

This rearrangement joins TRBV28 to TRBJ2-1; D possibly corresponds to TRBD2 (5 bases). The ends were cut back, 6 bases at V and 1 base at J, with 16 bases in the middle. CDR3 length: 16 residues. Germline CDR1 reads MDHEN; CDR2 reads SYDVKM. The CDR3 DNA follows: TGTGCCAGCAGCCCCCTCGTGGGAGTGTCCTACAATGAGCAGTTCTTC. Translation: CASSPLVGVSYNEQFF.

The CDR3 DNA reads as TGTGCCAGCAGTCGGTCCGGGACATCCTCCTACGAGCAGTACTTC. Translated, it gives CASSRSGTSSYEQYF. The chain has TRBV27 and TRBJ2-7; possible D gene TRBD1, 6 bases. The V and J ends lost 5 bases and 0 bases respectively, with 14 bases between them. Germline V lookup: CDR1 MNHEY, CDR2 SMNVEV (reference sequence). The CDR3 loop spans 15 amino acids.

This clonotype is medium-sized within its sample. The chain links TRBV6-6 to TRBJ2-7; no clear D. The ends were cut back, 7 bases at V and 4 bases at J, with 23 bases in the middle. The germline gives CDR1 MNHNY, CDR2 SVGAGI (reference sequence). CDR3 size: 16 residues. The CDR3 protein is CASTSGRPGISYEQYF. CDR3 coding DNA: TGTGCCAGCACCTCCGGCCGACCAGGCATATCTTACGAGCAGTACTTC.

This sequence joins TRBV14 and TRBJ1-1; D is ambiguous. Germline-derived CDR1 and CDR2 are SGHDN and FVKESK. This CDR3 is 13 amino acids long. Trimming removed 4 bases from V and 6 bases from J, with 12 bases in between. For the CDR3, the DNA is TGTGCCAGCAGCCCTCATCTTGAGGCTGAAGCTTTCTTT. Protein: CASSPHLEAEAFF.

This clonotype was found a few times. The chain employs TRBV5-4 and TRBJ2-1, with 13 bases that match TRBD2. The CDR3 length is 17 residues. The trim removed 3 bases at V and 0 bases at J, leaving 3 bases unmatched. CDR1 and CDR2 from the germline V gene are SGHNT and YYREEE (reference sequence). This CDR3 reads CASSSRTSGSSYNEQFF. CDR3 DNA: TGTGCCAGCAGCTCGAGGACTAGCGGGAGCTCCTACAATGAGCAGTTCTTC. The whole variable domain, remainder taken from reference TRBV5-4 and TRBJ2-1, is ETGVTQSPTHLIKTRGQQVTLRCSSQSGHNTVSWYQQALGQGPQFIFQYYREEENGRGNFPPRFSGLQFPNYSSELNVNALELDDSALYLCASSSRTSGSSYNEQFFGPGTRLTVL.

The chain combines TRBV2 with TRBJ2-7; a possible D gene is TRBD1 (6 bases). This CDR3 has 14 amino acids. V shed 4 bases and J shed 0 bases, with 10 bases lying between them. CDR1 and CDR2 from the germline V gene are SNHLY and FYNNEI. In DNA form, the CDR3 reads TGTGCCAGCAGTGTACAGGGTCCCTCCTACGAGCAGTACTTC. Protein product: CASSVQGPSYEQYF.

This clonotype came up a few times. The chain has TRBV11-1 and TRBJ2-5; 10 bases line up with TRBD2. The germline V gene encodes CDR1 SGHAT and CDR2 FQDESV (reference sequence). The CDR3 loop spans 14 amino acids. With V trimmed by 1 base and J by 4 bases, 0 bases remained unmatched. The CDR3 DNA sequence: TGTGCCAGCAGCTTAGGACTAGCGGGAGAGACCCAGTACTTC. Residues: CASSLGLAGETQYF.

The genes are TRBV2 and TRBJ2-1; D is possibly TRBD1 (6 bases). The CDR3 length is 16 residues. Per germline, CDR1 SNHLY and CDR2 FYNNEI. V dropped 4 bases and J dropped 5 bases, with 18 bases sitting between them. In DNA, the CDR3 is TGTGCCAGCAGTGGTGGACGGGGTAGGGGGAACAATGAGCAGTTCTTC. Translating gives CASSGGRGRGNNEQFF.

This clonotype was counted between two and nine times. The chain links TRBV7-9 to TRBJ1-1; a possible D gene is TRBD1 (5 bases). Trimming stripped 8 bases from V and 6 bases from J, with 13 bases between. Germline-derived CDR1 and CDR2 are SEHNR and FQNEAQ (reference sequence). The CDR3 length is 12 residues. CDR3 protein: CASQGRSPEAFF. The CDR3 coding sequence is TGTGCCAGCCAGGGCAGGTCCCCTGAAGCTTTCTTT. The entire variable domain, with the rest obtained from reference TRBV7-9 and TRBJ1-1, is as follows: DTGVSQNPRHKITKRGQNVTFRCDPISEHNRLYWYRQTLGQGPEFLTYFQNEAQLEKSRLLSDRFSAERPKGSFSTLEIQRTEQGDSAMYLCASQGRSPEAFFGQGTRLTVV.

The gene calls are TRBV4-2 and TRBJ2-5; D is ambiguous. The CDR3 is made up of 14 amino acids. Germline values: CDR1 LGHNA, CDR2 YNFKEQ. V shed 0 bases and J shed 1 base, with 6 bases lying between them. CDR3 in DNA: TGTGCCAGCAGCCAAGACCCTGGCCAAGAGACCCAGTACTTC. It is translated as CASSQDPGQETQYF.

The chain joins TRBV6-6 to TRBJ2-3; D gene ambiguous. Trimming removed 9 bases at V and 0 bases at J, with 7 bases between. The CDR3 runs 12 residues. The germline CDR1 and CDR2 sequences are MNHNY and SVGAGI (reference sequence). The CDR3 bases are TGTGCCAGTAGTGGAAGCACAGATACGCAGTATTTT. Its translation is CASSGSTDTQYF.

V and J are TRBV6-5 and TRBJ2-1; D is unclear. Germline V gives CDR1 MNHEY, CDR2 SVGAGI. This CDR3 comprises 15 residues. The V gene lost 2 bases and the J gene lost 6 bases, with 14 bases spanning the gap. CDR3 amino acids: CASSYVSELGNEQFF. CDR3 DNA sequence: TGTGCCAGCAGTTACGTCTCGGAGTTGGGCAATGAGCAGTTCTTC.

The chain carries TRBV28 and TRBJ2-2; 8 nucleotides match TRBD2. The CDR3 contains 15 residues. Losses at the gene ends were 2 bases for V and 4 bases for J; bases not matched to a gene: 3. Germline lookup yields CDR1 MDHEN and CDR2 SYDVKM. The CDR3 protein is CASSLGLAATGELFF. Here the CDR3 DNA reads TGTGCCAGCAGTTTAGGACTAGCCGCCACCGGGGAGCTGTTTTTT.

The chain is built from TRBV19 and TRBJ2-7, with D perhaps TRBD1 (5 bases). The CDR3 has 13 residues. Deletions cut 7 bases from V and 1 base from J, with 11 bases between. Germline CDR1 reads LNHDA; CDR2 reads SQIVND (reference sequence). The CDR3 reads CASIPTASYEQYF. The CDR3 DNA sequence: TGTGCCAGTATCCCGACAGCTTCCTACGAGCAGTACTTC.

The chain recombines TRBV5-1 with TRBJ2-1, with 11 bases matching TRBD1. The V segment lost 0 bases and the J segment 9 bases; nucleotides outside the gene matches: 8. The CDR3 sequence is 16 residues long. Germline assignment: CDR1 SGHRS and CDR2 YFSETQ. The CDR3 is CASSLASGTGGGEQFF. The CDR3 region has the DNA TGCGCCAGCAGCTTGGCCTCCGGGACAGGGGGTGGTGAGCAGTTCTTC.

The chain combines TRBV10-1 with TRBJ1-4, with D perhaps matching TRBD1 (6 bases). Trimming cost V 3 bases and J 8 bases, with 16 bases left between them. CDR3 length equals 15 residues. CDR1 is WNHNN, CDR2 SYGVQD, per germline (reference sequence). CDR3 sequence reads: CASSESAGAEEKLFF. CDR3 coding DNA: TGCGCCAGCAGTGAATCGGCAGGGGCGGAAGAAAAACTGTTTTTT.

The J gene is TRBJ1-1, the V gene TRBV7-9; D possibly corresponds to TRBD1 (5 bases). The CDR3 consists of 14 residues. V shed 3 bases and J shed 1 base, with 9 bases lying between them. Germline V gives CDR1 SEHNR, CDR2 FQNEAQ (reference sequence). CDR3 in DNA: TGTGCCAGCAGCTTGGAAGGGACGAACACTGAAGCTTTCTTT. Its protein product is CASSLEGTNTEAFF.

This clonotype was seen only a few times. This chain joins TRBV25-1 and TRBJ1-6; D ambiguous. V gave up 3 bases and J gave up 0 bases, with 6 bases separating them. This CDR3 has 15 residues. Germline V lookup: CDR1 MGHDK, CDR2 SYGVNS. In DNA, the CDR3 is TGTGCCAGCAGTGATATGGGCTCCTATAATTCACCCCTCCACTTT. Residues: CASSDMGSYNSPLHF.